The rows below give T cell receptor beta chains drawn from one sample of a study of blood T cell repertoires in COVID-19. TCRdb's table, derived via immunoSEQ multiplex PCR, lists solely in-frame clones and lacks some. The sample shows fewer than 200,000 clones, approximately 84% of them seen only once. Specimen: peripheral blood. These receptors came from a woman aged 45-65 years with COVID-19, enrolled during active disease. Each CDR3 is given with its conserved first and last residue.

J: TRBJ2-3
V: TRBV6-1
CDR3: CASSARQVDSTDTQYF

J: TRBJ2-7
V: TRBV7-2
CDR3: CASSPRGPSGGFFYEQYF

J: TRBJ2-1
V: TRBV27
CDR3: CASSFPSGLYLFF

J: TRBJ2-5
V: TRBV11-2
CDR3: CASSQGSSAETQYF

J: TRBJ1-1
V: TRBV7-2
CDR3: CASFLPGQGISTEAFF

J: TRBJ2-1
V: TRBV5-1
CDR3: CASSLNSNNEQFF

J: TRBJ1-2
V: TRBV19
CDR3: CASTLRDRGYGYTF

J: TRBJ1-2
V: TRBV9
CDR3: CASSGTGDKGYGYTF

J: TRBJ2-2
V: TRBV12-5
CDR3: CASGLAKGDRVNTGELFF

J: TRBJ1-6
V: TRBV27
CDR3: CASSLQGSDSPLHF

J: TRBJ2-3
V: TRBV18
CDR3: CASSPIGPGVQTDTQYF

J: TRBJ2-1
V: TRBV3-1/TRBV3-2
CDR3: CASSPQTRYEQFF

J: TRBJ2-7
V: TRBV27
CDR3: CASSYWGGTGNYEQYF

J: TRBJ2-5
V: TRBV14
CDR3: CASSQELARAETQYF

J: TRBJ1-6
V: TRBV6-1
CDR3: CASSEVATVTPLHF

J: TRBJ1-1
V: TRBV5-6
CDR3: CASSPRGRVNTEAFF

J: TRBJ2-3
V: TRBV7-2
CDR3: CASSPLGGGTDTQYF

J: TRBJ1-4
V: TRBV2
CDR3: CASHPTGVNEKLFF

J: TRBJ2-7
V: TRBV28
CDR3: CASTDSPYEQYF

J: TRBJ1-3
V: TRBV9
CDR3: CASSVGTGKDTIYF

J: TRBJ1-1
V: TRBV28
CDR3: CASSGTGTGNTEAFF

J: TRBJ2-7
V: TRBV12-3/TRBV12-4
CDR3: CASSSTGGYEQYF

J: TRBJ2-3
V: TRBV30
CDR3: CAWSSPGKDTQYF

J: TRBJ1-6
V: TRBV12-3/TRBV12-4
CDR3: CASSYTGNSPLHF

J: TRBJ2-7
V: TRBV7-2
CDR3: CASSLAGPGEQYF

J: TRBJ2-5
V: TRBV11-2
CDR3: CASSPGLRETQYF

J: TRBJ1-2
V: TRBV19
CDR3: CASSDRDRVNYGYTF

J: TRBJ1-4
V: TRBV9
CDR3: CASSVGEGTNEKLFF

J: TRBJ1-5
V: TRBV6-2/TRBV6-3
CDR3: CASSSFASPQHF

J: TRBJ2-1
V: TRBV6-5
CDR3: CASRGTGLVLNEQFF

J: TRBJ2-3
V: TRBV6-2/TRBV6-3
CDR3: CASSYQAGGITDTQYF

J: TRBJ1-5
V: TRBV7-2
CDR3: CASSQRQGNQPQHF

J: TRBJ2-5
V: TRBV28
CDR3: CAIGRRRASGPGETQYF

J: TRBJ1-6
V: TRBV6-5
CDR3: CASSYTTGGGNSPLHF

J: TRBJ2-1
V: TRBV5-5
CDR3: CASSPGQGYEQFF

J: TRBJ2-7
V: TRBV4-1
CDR3: CASSQGQGPSYEQYF

J: TRBJ2-1
V: TRBV9
CDR3: CASSVGANSYNEQFF

J: TRBJ2-2
V: TRBV2
CDR3: CASSDRGLKTNTGELFF

J: TRBJ1-1
V: TRBV12-5
CDR3: CASGLVTKGGAFF

J: TRBJ2-7
V: TRBV5-6
CDR3: CASSLRGGYEQYF

J: TRBJ2-2
V: TRBV9
CDR3: CASSEKTGERPGELFF

J: TRBJ2-4
V: TRBV30
CDR3: CAWSVRTMAKNIQYF

J: TRBJ2-7
V: TRBV10-3
CDR3: CATSGTEQPEQYF

J: TRBJ2-3
V: TRBV9
CDR3: CASSAHKFSTDTQYF

J: TRBJ2-5
V: TRBV11-2
CDR3: CASSLASLAGGIETQYF

J: TRBJ2-5
V: TRBV3-1/TRBV3-2
CDR3: CASSQGPGTVRETQYF

J: TRBJ1-5
V: TRBV4-1
CDR3: CASSQVFTGWQPQHF

J: TRBJ2-1
V: TRBV19
CDR3: CASSKRTGSSYNEQFF

J: TRBJ1-2
V: TRBV6-5
CDR3: CASSKTGYGYTF

J: TRBJ1-4
V: TRBV28
CDR3: CASSTQGAANEKLFF

J: TRBJ2-1
V: TRBV18
CDR3: CASSTDRVSYNEQFF

J: TRBJ1-2
V: TRBV30
CDR3: CAWSALGGYGYTF

J: TRBJ2-2
V: TRBV4-1
CDR3: CASSPLGSSSTGELFF